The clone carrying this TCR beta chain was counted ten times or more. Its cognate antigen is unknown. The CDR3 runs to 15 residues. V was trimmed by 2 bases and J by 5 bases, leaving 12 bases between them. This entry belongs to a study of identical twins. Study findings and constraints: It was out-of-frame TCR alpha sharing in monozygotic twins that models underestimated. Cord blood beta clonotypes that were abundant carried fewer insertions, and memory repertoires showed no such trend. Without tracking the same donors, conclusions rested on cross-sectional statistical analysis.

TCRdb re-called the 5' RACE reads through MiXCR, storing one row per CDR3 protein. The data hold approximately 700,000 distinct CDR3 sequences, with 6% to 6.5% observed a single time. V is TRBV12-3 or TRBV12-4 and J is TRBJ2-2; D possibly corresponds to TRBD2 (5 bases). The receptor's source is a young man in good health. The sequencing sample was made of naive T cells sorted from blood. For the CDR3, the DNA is TGTGCCAGCAGTTTAACGGGGTATCGAACCGGGGAGCTGTTTTTT. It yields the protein CASSLTGYRTGELFF.